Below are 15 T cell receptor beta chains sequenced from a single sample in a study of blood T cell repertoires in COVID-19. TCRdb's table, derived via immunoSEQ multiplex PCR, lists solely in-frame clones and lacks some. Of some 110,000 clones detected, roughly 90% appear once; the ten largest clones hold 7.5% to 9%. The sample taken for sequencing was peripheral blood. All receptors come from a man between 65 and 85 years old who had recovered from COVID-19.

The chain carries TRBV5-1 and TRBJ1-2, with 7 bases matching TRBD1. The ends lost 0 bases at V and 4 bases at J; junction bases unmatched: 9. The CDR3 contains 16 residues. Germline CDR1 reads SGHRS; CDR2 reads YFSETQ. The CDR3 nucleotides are TGCGCCAGCAGCTTGGGATGGGACAGTGAGGGCTATGGCTACACCTTC. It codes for CASSLGWDSEGYGYTF. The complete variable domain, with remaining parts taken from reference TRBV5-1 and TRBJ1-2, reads KAGVTQTPRYLIKTRGQQVTLSCSPISGHRSVSWYQQTPGQGLQFLFEYFSETQRNKGNFPGRFSGRQFSNSRSEMNVSTLELGDSALYLCASSLGWDSEGYGYTFGSGTRLTVV.

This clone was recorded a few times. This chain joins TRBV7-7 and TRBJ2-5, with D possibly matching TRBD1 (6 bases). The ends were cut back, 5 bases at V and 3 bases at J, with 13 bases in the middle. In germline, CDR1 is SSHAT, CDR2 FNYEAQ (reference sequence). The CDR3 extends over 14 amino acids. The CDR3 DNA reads TGTGCCAGCAGCCCCCGGGCAGGGGAAGAGACCCAGTACTTC. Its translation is CASSPRAGEETQYF.

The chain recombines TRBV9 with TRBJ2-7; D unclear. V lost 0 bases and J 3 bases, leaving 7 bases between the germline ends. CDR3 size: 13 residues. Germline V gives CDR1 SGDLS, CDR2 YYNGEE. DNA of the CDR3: TGTGCCAGCAGCGTAGGGAGTAGCTACGAGCAGTACTTC. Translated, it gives CASSVGSSYEQYF.

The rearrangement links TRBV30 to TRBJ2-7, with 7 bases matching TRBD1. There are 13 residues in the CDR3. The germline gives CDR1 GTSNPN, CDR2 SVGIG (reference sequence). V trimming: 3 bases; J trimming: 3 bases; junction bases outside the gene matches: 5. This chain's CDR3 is CAWSSGTDYEQYF. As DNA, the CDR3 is TGTGCCTGGAGCTCCGGGACAGACTACGAGCAGTACTTC. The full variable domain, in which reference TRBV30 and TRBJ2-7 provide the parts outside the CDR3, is SQTIHQWPATLVQPVGSPLSLECTVEGTSNPNLYWYRQAAGRGLQLLFYSVGIGQISSEVPQNLSASRPQDRQFILSSKKLLLSDSGFYLCAWSSGTDYEQYFGPGTRLTVT.

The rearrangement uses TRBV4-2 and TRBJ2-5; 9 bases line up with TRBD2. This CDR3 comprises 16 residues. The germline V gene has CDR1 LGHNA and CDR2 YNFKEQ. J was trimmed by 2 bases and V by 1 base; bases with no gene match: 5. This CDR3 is CASSQGLADEQETQYF. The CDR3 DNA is TGTGCCAGCAGCCAAGGACTAGCGGATGAACAAGAGACCCAGTACTTC.

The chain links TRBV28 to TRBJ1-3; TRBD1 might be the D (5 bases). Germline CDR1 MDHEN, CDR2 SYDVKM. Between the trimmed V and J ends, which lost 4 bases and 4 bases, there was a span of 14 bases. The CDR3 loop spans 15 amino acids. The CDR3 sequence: CASSSWGVSGNTIYF. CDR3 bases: TGTGCCAGCAGTTCCTGGGGGGTTTCGGGAAACACCATATATTTT. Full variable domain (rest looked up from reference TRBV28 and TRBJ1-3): DVKVTQSSRYLVKRTGEKVFLECVQDMDHENMFWYRQDPGLGLRLIYFSYDVKMKEKGDIPEGYSVSREKKERFSLILESASTNQTSMYLCASSSWGVSGNTIYFGEGSWLTVV.

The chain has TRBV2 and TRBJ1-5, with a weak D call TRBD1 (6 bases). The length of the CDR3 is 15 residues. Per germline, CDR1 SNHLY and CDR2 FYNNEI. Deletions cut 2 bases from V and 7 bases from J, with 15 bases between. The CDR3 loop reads CASSEMGRGTQPQHF. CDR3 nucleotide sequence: TGTGCCAGCAGTGAAATGGGCAGGGGCACCCAGCCCCAGCATTTT.

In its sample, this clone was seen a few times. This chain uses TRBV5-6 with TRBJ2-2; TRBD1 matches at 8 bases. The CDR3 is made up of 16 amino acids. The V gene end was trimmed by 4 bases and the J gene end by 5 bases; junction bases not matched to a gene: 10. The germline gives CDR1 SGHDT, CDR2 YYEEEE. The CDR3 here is CASSLGQGAFTGELFF. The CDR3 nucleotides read TGTGCCAGCAGCCTAGGGCAGGGGGCATTTACCGGGGAGCTGTTTTTT.

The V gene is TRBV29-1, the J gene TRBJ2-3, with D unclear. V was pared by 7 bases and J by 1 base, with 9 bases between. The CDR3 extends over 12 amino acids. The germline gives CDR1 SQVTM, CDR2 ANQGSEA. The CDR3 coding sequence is TGCAGCGGCAACTTGGGCACAGATACGCAGTATTTT. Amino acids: CSGNLGTDTQYF.

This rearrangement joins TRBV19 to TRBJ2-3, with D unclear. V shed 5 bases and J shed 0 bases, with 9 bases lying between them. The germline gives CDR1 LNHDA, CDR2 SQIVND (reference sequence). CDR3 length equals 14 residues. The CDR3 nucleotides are TGTGCCAGTAGTGGCCGGGTTAGCACAGATACGCAGTATTTT. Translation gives CASSGRVSTDTQYF.

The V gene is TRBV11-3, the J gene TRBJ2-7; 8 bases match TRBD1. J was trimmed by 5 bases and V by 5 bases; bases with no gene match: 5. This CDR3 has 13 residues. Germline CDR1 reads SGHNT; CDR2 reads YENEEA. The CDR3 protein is CASSIDRGHEQYF. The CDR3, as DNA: TGTGCCAGCAGCATCGACAGGGGTCACGAGCAGTACTTC.

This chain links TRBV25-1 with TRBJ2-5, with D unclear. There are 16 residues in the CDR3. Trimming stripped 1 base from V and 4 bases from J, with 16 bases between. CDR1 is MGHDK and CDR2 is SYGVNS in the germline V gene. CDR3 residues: CASSESIFKWAETQYF. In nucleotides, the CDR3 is TGTGCCAGCAGTGAATCGATTTTCAAGTGGGCAGAGACCCAGTACTTC.

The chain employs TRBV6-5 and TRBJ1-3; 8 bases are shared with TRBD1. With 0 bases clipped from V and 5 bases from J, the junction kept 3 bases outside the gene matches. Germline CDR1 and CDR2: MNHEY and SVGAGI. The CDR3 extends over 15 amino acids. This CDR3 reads CASSYSIRGRNTIYF. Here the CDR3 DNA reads TGTGCCAGCAGTTACTCGATCAGGGGGCGAAACACCATATATTTT.

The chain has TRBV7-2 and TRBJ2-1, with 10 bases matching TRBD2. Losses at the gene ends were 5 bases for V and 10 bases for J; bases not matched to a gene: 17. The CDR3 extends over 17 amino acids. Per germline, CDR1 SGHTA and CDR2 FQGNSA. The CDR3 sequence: CASSPRGGPSGRGEQFF. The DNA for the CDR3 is TGTGCCAGCAGCCCGAGGGGGGGGCCAAGCGGGAGGGGAGAGCAGTTCTTC.

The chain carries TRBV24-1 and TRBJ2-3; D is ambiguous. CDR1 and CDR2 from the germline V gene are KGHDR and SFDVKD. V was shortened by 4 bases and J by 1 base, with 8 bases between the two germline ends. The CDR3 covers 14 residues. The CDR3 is CATSDTSGTDTQYF. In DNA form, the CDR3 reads TGTGCCACCAGTGACACCTCAGGCACAGATACGCAGTATTTT.